The present T cell receptor beta chain was sequenced within a study of blood T cell repertoires in COVID-19. Study context: The samples span acute and convalescent COVID-19 from the United States, Italy and Spain. PBMCs, B-cell-depleted T cells, or T cells provided the cDNA or gDNA that made up the material.

The authors' processing: Reference gene primer amplification in the assay estimated nucleated cell counts. Profiling relied on immunoSEQ multiplex PCR, and the TCRdb table lists in-frame clones only, not all of them. V and J calls and clone size are those listed in that table; D and trimming were worked out from the DNA. The sample shows about 54,000 clones, around four fifths of them seen only once. This CDR3 region has 14 residues. Germline CDR1 reads SNHLY; CDR2 reads FYNNEI. Comments on this clone: Sequence at one end of the junction differs from germline and may be a read error.

The sample comprised peripheral blood. This clonotype originated in a man over 45 with acute or convalescent COVID-19. The chain has TRBV2 and TRBJ2-3; D uncertain. CDR3 sequence (DNA): TGTGCCACCACGACCCTAGACCTCACATATACGCAGTATTTT. It codes for CATTTLDLTYTQYF. Variable domain in full (rest from reference TRBV2 and TRBJ2-3): EPEVTQTPSHQVTQMGQEVILRCVPISNHLYFYWYRQILGQKVEFLVSFYNNEISEKSEIFDDQFSVERPDGSNFTLKIRSTKLEDSAMYFCATTTLDLTYTQYFGPGTRLTVL.